The 14 T cell receptor beta chains presented below share a single source sample, sequenced in a study of blood T cell repertoires in COVID-19. Using immunoSEQ multiplex PCR, the repertoire was profiled, and TCRdb retains in-frame clones only, with some absent. The sample yields approximately 30,000 clones, about 80% seen once. The sample taken for sequencing was peripheral blood. These receptors were collected from a man in his 70s with acute or convalescent COVID-19.

The chain employs TRBV19 and TRBJ1-1, with 7 bases lining up with TRBD1. V lost 1 base and J lost 2; bases outside the gene matches: 4. The CDR3 has 15 residues. The germline gives CDR1 LNHDA, CDR2 SQIVND (reference sequence). The CDR3 DNA follows: TGTGCCAGTAGTATAGTGACAGGGCCCAACACTGAAGCTTTCTTT. Its protein product is CASSIVTGPNTEAFF.

This chain links TRBV6-1 with TRBJ2-3; 7 nucleotides agree with TRBD1. Trimming removed 3 bases from V and 7 bases from J; junction bases left unmatched: 13. This CDR3 contains 16 residues. The V gene's germline CDR1 is MNHNS and CDR2 SASEGT. CDR3 amino acids: CASSDGQATSTYTQYF. The DNA of the CDR3 is TGTGCCAGCAGTGACGGACAGGCAACGTCCACCTATACGCAGTATTTT.

V is TRBV5-8 and J is TRBJ1-1, with 8 nucleotides matching TRBD1. This CDR3 is 14 amino acids long. Germline CDR1 and CDR2: SGHTS and YDEGEE. V shed 1 base, J shed 4 bases, and the junction held 3 bases outside the gene matches. This chain's CDR3 is CASSLHRGGTEAFF. The CDR3, as DNA: TGTGCCAGCAGCTTGCACAGGGGGGGCACTGAAGCTTTCTTT.

The chain has TRBV27 and TRBJ1-6, with 7 nucleotides matching TRBD1. Germline CDR1 and CDR2: MNHEY and SMNVEV (reference sequence). With V trimmed by 5 bases and J by 6 bases, 10 bases remained unmatched. The CDR3 runs 16 residues. Here the CDR3 reads CASSMQGVSGNSPLHF. The CDR3 DNA is TGTGCCAGCAGTATGCAGGGGGTCTCGGGTAATTCACCCCTCCACTTT.

This rearrangement joins TRBV9 to TRBJ2-1, with D unclear. Deletions cut 1 base from V and 8 bases from J, with 10 bases between. Per the germline V gene, CDR1 is SGDLS and CDR2 is YYNGEE. The CDR3 runs 13 residues. The CDR3 DNA follows: TGTGCCAGCAGCGTACAGGTTAATCATGAGCAGTTCTTC. Its translation: CASSVQVNHEQFF.

The chain is built from TRBV20-1 and TRBJ2-2; D is unresolved. Trimming removed 4 bases at V and 9 bases at J, with 9 bases between. This CDR3 contains 11 residues. Germline CDR1 DFQATT, CDR2 SNEGSKA (reference sequence). The CDR3, as DNA: TGCAGTGCTAAGAGTCCGAGGGAGCTGTTTTTT. Its translation: CSAKSPRELFF.

This clone turned up a few times. The gene calls are TRBV28 and TRBJ2-2, with TRBD1 identical over 9 bases. Germline loops: CDR1 MDHEN, CDR2 SYDVKM. The V gene end was trimmed by 6 bases and the J gene end by 4 bases; junction bases not matched to a gene: 9. The CDR3 runs 16 residues. The CDR3 coding sequence is TGTGCCAGCAGCACCCGACAGGGGGTAGGCACCGGGGAGCTGTTTTTT. It translates to CASSTRQGVGTGELFF.

The chain combines TRBV20-1 with TRBJ2-1; perhaps TRBD2 as D (6 bases). Trimming pared 3 bases from V and 8 bases from J, leaving 14 bases between. CDR3 length: 13 residues. Germline CDR1 reads DFQATT; CDR2 reads SNEGSKA (reference sequence). CDR3: CSASGLGGYEQFF. The DNA for the CDR3 is TGCAGTGCTAGTGGGCTAGGAGGGTATGAGCAGTTCTTC.

The chain links TRBV4-1 to TRBJ1-1; 7 bases match TRBD1. The CDR3 totals 15 residues. Germline CDR1 reads MGHRA; CDR2 reads YSYEKL. Trimming took 6 bases from V and 1 from J; bases not matched to a gene: 8. CDR3 DNA sequence: TGCGCCAGCAGGCTACTGGGGACAGAGAACACTGAAGCTTTCTTT. It encodes CASRLLGTENTEAFF.

In this sample, this clone turned up once. The CDR3 coding sequence is TGTGCCAGCTCACCAGCCCTCGAGGATCAGCCCCAGCATTTT. Translated, it gives CASSPALEDQPQHF. The J gene is TRBJ1-5, the V gene TRBV18, with D unclear. CDR1 KGHSH and CDR2 LQKENI come from the germline V gene. V was cut by 2 bases and J by 5 bases, with 10 bases left in between. There are 14 residues in the CDR3.

In this sample, this clone turned up once. The chain has TRBV5-1 and TRBJ2-3; 10 bases align to TRBD2. Germline CDR1 and CDR2: SGHRS and YFSETQ. V was clipped by 0 bases and J by 1 base; unmatched bases: 5. The length of the CDR3 is 17 residues. The CDR3 reads CASSLGTSGLGTDTQYF. The CDR3 nucleotides are TGCGCCAGCAGCTTGGGGACTAGCGGCCTGGGCACAGATACGCAGTATTTT.

This clone was detected only a few times. This chain connects TRBV25-1 to TRBJ2-5; TRBD2 is a possible D gene (5 bases). The CDR3 runs 17 residues. V lost 3 bases to trimming and J lost 5 bases, with 22 bases between them. CDR1 MGHDK and CDR2 SYGVNS come from the germline V gene. DNA of the CDR3: TGTGCCAGCAGTGATAGCCTGCGAGGGTCTTTTGGGGAGACCCAGTACTTC. It specifies CASSDSLRGSFGETQYF.

This clone appeared a few times. The CDR3 loop reads CASSLAAGGLSYEQYF. CDR3 coding DNA: TGTGCCAGCAGCTTAGCCGCGGGGGGCCTCTCCTACGAGCAGTACTTC. The V gene is TRBV7-2, the J gene TRBJ2-7; 8 bases are a match to TRBD2. V trimming: 0 bases; J trimming: 0 bases; junction bases outside the gene matches: 4. Germline V lookup: CDR1 SGHTA, CDR2 FQGNSA. The CDR3 covers 16 residues.

The chain joins TRBV23-1 to TRBJ2-4; D may be TRBD2 (6 bases). TRBV23-1 is given ORF status, its function remaining uncertain. The CDR3 consists of 22 residues. V was shortened by 2 bases and J by 0 bases, with 29 bases between the two germline ends. The CDR3 coding sequence is TGCGCCAGCAGTCAAGTAGCGAGGACTATTGGTTGCCCCTTGCTAGCCAAAAACATTCAGTACTTC. Translated, it gives CASSQVARTIGCPLLAKNIQYF.